This TCR beta chain was found in a study of shared clonotypes between healthy human individuals. Regarding the study as a whole: A reduction in generation probabilities was seen for non-shared clonotypes relative to those shared by all four donors. Few donors restricted represented genetic and exposure-history diversity. Clonotypes that were shared across four donors made up roughly 5.2% of naive CD4 clonotypes.

A CD45RA-negative memory subset and a CD45RA+ naive subset were separated from the CD4+ cells. The V gene's germline CDR1 is MDHEN and CDR2 SYDVKM. With 2 bases removed from V and 6 bases from J, the gap between germline ends came to 11 bases. This CDR3 has 14 amino acids. Note on this clone: Antigen unknown.

Generated by immunoSEQ multiplex PCR, the TCRdb table keeps only in-frame clones and is missing some. The sample records about 980,000 clones, around 80% being singletons. The sequence was obtained from a man between 18 and 29 years old in good health. Sequenced sample: memory CD4+ T cells sorted from blood. The subset denotes: CD45RA-negative fraction. The chain couples TRBV28 to TRBJ1-5, with D unclear. This chain's CDR3 is CASSLPSDSQPQHF. CDR3 nucleotides: TGTGCCAGCAGTTTACCATCAGATAGTCAGCCCCAGCATTTT.